This T cell receptor (beta chain) was recorded in a study of memory CD4+ T cells and cytomegalovirus serostatus. The wider study: Donors were healthy Belgian adults, fewer than ten CMV seropositive and 20 to 30 seronegative.

Deletions cut 3 bases from V and 1 base from J, with 7 bases between. Germline CDR1 reads SGHRS; CDR2 reads YFSETQ. The CDR3 totals 14 residues. With regard to this clone: Its matching antigen is unknown.

Single viable CD3+CD4+CD8-CD45RO+ cells were sorted as the memory CD4+ T cells. Total CD4+ T cells were enriched by CD4 positive selection. Clones were sequenced by immunoSEQ multiplex PCR, and TCRdb holds only the in-frame ones, with some missing. The data hold tens of thousands of clones, with roughly 80% observed a single time. Findings of the study overall: CD4+ memory repertoires contained about two fifths of the 164 reported CMV TCRbeta sequences.

Sequencing input: memory CD4+ T cells from blood. V gene TRBV5-1 combines with J gene TRBJ2-2; possible D gene TRBD1, 5 bases. This TCR derives from an adult in good health and CMV-seronegative. The CDR3 protein is CASSSGQNTGELFF. CDR3 sequence (DNA): TGCGCCAGCAGCTCCGGACAGAACACCGGGGAGCTGTTTTTT.